This entry is about one TCR beta chain. Its antigen is still unknown. Arm-PCR of CDR3 regions and iRepertoire HTBI primers were the basis on which TCR beta libraries were built. TCRdb independently ran MiXCR on the multiplex PCR reads; one entry per CDR3 protein. The data hold 500,000 to 700,000 distinct CDR3 sequences, with around 30% observed a single time. V lost 2 bases and J lost 6, with 13 bases in between. CDR1 is SGHTA, CDR2 FQGNSA, per germline. CDR3 size: 14 residues. This sample stems from a study of regulatory T cells in long-lasting Graves disease. Study summary: Persistence in Graves' disease denoted antithyroid drug use beyond 5 years alongside positive TSH receptor antibodies.

Indicated time point: persistent/refractory GD, antithyroid drugs over 5 years with positive TRAb. Extracted PBMC RNA gave rise to the TCR library. Study observations and caveats: Persistent Graves' patients showed a TCR diversity that was lower than that of newly diagnosed ones. Comparison showed that persistent patients shared more public clonotypes (about 2,800) than new patients (966). Favored usage of TRBV28, TRBJ1-2 and TRBJ2-5 was recorded in persistent disease.

The rearrangement uses TRBV7-2 and TRBJ1-1; no clear D gene. The starting material was peripheral blood mononuclear cells (PBMCs), obtained when the disease was refractory, from a patient treated with antithyroid drugs. The source of this sequence is a female donor with Graves disease. The CDR3: CASSLSPLSAEAFF. CDR3 DNA: TGTGCCAGCAGCTTATCCCCACTCTCGGCTGAAGCTTTCTTT. The full variable domain, with the rest looked up from reference TRBV7-2 and TRBJ1-1, is GAGVSQSPSNKVTEKGKDVELRCDPISGHTALYWYRQSLGQGLEFLIYFQGNSAPDKSGLPSDRFSAERTGGSVSTLTIQRTQQEDSAVYLCASSLSPLSAEAFFGQGTRLTVV.